The source of this TCR beta chain is a study of blood T cells in healthy people across ages. Drawn from each donor were around 9.1 milliliters of peripheral blood. With respect to this clonotype: Its antigen is still unknown.

Through a sample-barcoded 5' primer and a J-beta primer mix, a second PCR was run for 7 to 11 cycles. TCRdb itself ran the 5' RACE reads through MiXCR, one entry per CDR3 protein. The profile shows about 680,000 distinct CDR3 sequences, roughly 49% of them singletons. Whole-study results and caveats: Higher diversity, along with more naive CD4+ cells, distinguished long-lived donors from aged donors.

The sequence derives from a woman aged 55-69 years in good health. The sample comprised blood.

CDR3 protein: CSVRKGTGMLGEAFF. CDR3 sequence (DNA): TGCAGCGTGAGGAAGGGGACAGGTATGTTGGGTGAAGCTTTCTTT. The rearrangement joins TRBV29-1 to TRBJ1-1; 8 positions match TRBD1. Germline V gene sequence: CDR1 SQVTM, CDR2 ANQGSEA. This CDR3 has 15 residues. Unmatched junction bases numbered 16, after V lost 6 bases and J lost 7 bases.